The rows below give T cell receptor beta chains drawn from one sample of a study of blood T cell repertoires in COVID-19. Here immunoSEQ multiplex PCR was the method, and the copy in TCRdb shows in-frame clones only, minus some. The sample records around 300,000 clones, around 90% being singletons. Input material: peripheral blood. The receptors here all came from a woman aged 25 to 45 with COVID-19, enrolled during active disease. Each CDR3 is given without its conserved first and last residue.

V	J	CDR3
TRBV5-1	TRBJ1-1	ASSLGRDEAF
TRBV7-3	TRBJ1-1	ASSLTGTGETEAF
TRBV6-6	TRBJ1-2	ASSYSGTGGNGYT
TRBV5-1	TRBJ1-2	ASSRGQINYGYT
TRBV28	TRBJ2-7	ASSLPGAEEQY
TRBV28	TRBJ1-2	ASILQGASYGYT
TRBV29-1	TRBJ1-6	SVDGGWGSYNSPLH
TRBV19	TRBJ1-2	ASSIRPRDSCRGYT
TRBV24-1	TRBJ2-7	ATSAHGSYEQY
TRBV7-9	TRBJ2-5	ASSFRTGGSETQY
TRBV29-1	TRBJ2-1	SVAAPDFAYNEQF
TRBV7-9	TRBJ2-7	ASSLAGFSYEQY
TRBV7-2	TRBJ1-5	ASSLESRVKPQH
TRBV19	TRBJ2-3	ASIGLGREGQTDTQY
TRBV9	TRBJ1-1	ASSVGQGLLGTEAF
TRBV7-2	TRBJ2-3	ASSLFASGASTDTQY
TRBV7-2	TRBJ1-2	ASSSTGGQGYT
TRBV5-5	TRBJ1-2	ASSSPGGANYGYT
TRBV14	TRBJ1-1	ASSQDVKGAYTEAF
TRBV7-3	TRBJ2-1	ASSLAGVQDEQF
TRBV18	TRBJ1-1	AGTGQLNTEAF
TRBV6-5	TRBJ1-2	ASSEDRDGGYT
TRBV5-4	TRBJ1-6	ASSLGQVNSPLH
TRBV11-3	TRBJ2-7	ASSFSGRAPPADEQY
TRBV2	TRBJ2-5	ASSEGTGGAGETQY
TRBV6-6	TRBJ2-1	ASSPEGLAGGDEQF
TRBV12-3/TRBV12-4	TRBJ1-5	ASSPGFNQPQH
TRBV5-4	TRBJ2-2	ASSSAVNTGELF
TRBV28	TRBJ2-5	ASSLRTSGRIKTQY
TRBV19	TRBJ1-1	ASIRTGENTEAF
TRBV29-1	TRBJ2-3	SVEGQGNTDTQY
TRBV4-1	TRBJ2-1	ASSQAPSGGSYNEQF
TRBV3-1/TRBV3-2	TRBJ1-4	ASSQGRAPPNEKLF
TRBV6-6	TRBJ1-1	ASSYAGNTEAF
TRBV25-1	TRBJ2-7	ASSEAGSYEQY
TRBV30	TRBJ1-4	AWSVLERQGREKLF
TRBV27	TRBJ1-1	ASRQTGYTEAF
TRBV28	TRBJ2-3	ASSLGGRAGDTQY
TRBV2	TRBJ2-3	ATGTEEGTDTQY